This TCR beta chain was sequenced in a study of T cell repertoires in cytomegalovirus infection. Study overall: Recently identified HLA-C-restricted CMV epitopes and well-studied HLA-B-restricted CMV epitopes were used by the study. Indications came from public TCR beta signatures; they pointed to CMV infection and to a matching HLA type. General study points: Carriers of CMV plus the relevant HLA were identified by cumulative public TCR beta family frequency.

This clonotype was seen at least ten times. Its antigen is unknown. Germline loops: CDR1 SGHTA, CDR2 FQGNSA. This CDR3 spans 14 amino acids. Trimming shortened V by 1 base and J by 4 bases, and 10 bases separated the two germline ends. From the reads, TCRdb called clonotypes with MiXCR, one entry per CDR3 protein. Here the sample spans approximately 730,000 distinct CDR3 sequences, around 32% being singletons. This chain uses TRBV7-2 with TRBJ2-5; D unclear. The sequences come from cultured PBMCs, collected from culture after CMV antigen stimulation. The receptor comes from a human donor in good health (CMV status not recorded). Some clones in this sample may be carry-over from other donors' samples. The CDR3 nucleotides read TGTGCCAGCAGCTTAGAGGCTAGAGGAGAGACCCAGTACTTC. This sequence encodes CASSLEARGETQYF.